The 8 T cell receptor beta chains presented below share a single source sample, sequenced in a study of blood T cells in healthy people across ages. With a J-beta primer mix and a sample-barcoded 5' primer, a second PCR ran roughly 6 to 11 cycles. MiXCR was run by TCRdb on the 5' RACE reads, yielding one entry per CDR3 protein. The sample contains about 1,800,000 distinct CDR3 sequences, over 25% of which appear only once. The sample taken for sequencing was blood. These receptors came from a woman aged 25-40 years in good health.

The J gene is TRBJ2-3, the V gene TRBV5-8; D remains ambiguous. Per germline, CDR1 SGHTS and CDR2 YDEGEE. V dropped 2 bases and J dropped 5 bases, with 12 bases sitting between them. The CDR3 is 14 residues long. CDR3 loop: CASSLGQIKDTQYF. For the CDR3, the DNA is TGTGCCAGCAGCTTAGGGCAGATCAAAGATACGCAGTATTTT. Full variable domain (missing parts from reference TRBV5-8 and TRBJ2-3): EAGVTQSPTHLIKTRGQQATLRCSPISGHTSVYWYQQALGLGLQFLLWYDEGEERNRGNFPPRFSGRQFPNYSSELNVNALELEDSALYLCASSLGQIKDTQYFGPGTRLTVL.

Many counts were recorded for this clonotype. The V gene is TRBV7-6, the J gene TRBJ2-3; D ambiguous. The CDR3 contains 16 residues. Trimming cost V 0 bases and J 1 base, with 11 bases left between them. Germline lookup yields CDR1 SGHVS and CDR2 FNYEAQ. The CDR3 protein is CASSLAPLSRTDTQYF. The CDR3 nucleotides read TGTGCCAGCAGCTTAGCCCCCTTGTCTCGCACAGATACGCAGTATTTT.

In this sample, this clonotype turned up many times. The CDR3 region has the DNA TGTGCCAGCAAGTGGGACTCCGCCACAGATACGCAGTATTTT. It codes for CASKWDSATDTQYF. V gene TRBV6-5 combines with J gene TRBJ2-3; D is perhaps TRBD2 (6 bases). The CDR3 has 14 residues. CDR1 is MNHEY, CDR2 SVGAGI, per germline. Trimming shortened V by 7 bases and J by 2 bases, and 13 bases separated the two germline ends.

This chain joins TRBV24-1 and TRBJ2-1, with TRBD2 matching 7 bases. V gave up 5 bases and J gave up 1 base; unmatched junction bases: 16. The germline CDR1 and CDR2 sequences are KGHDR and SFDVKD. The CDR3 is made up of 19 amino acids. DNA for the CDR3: TGTGCCACCAGTGTCCCCTGGCCGAGCGGGATTCATTCCTACAATGAGCAGTTCTTC. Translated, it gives CATSVPWPSGIHSYNEQFF.

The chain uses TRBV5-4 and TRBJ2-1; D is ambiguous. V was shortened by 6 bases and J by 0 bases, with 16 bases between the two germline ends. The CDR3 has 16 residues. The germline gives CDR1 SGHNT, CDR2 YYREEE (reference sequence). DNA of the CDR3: TGTGCCAGCACTTCGCCCGGCGGTAGCTCCTACAATGAGCAGTTCTTC. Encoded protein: CASTSPGGSSYNEQFF.

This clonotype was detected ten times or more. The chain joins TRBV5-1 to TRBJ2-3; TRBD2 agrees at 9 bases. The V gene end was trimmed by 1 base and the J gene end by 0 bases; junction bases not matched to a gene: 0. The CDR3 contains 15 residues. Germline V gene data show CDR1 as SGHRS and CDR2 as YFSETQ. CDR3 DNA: TGCGCCAGCAGCTTGACTAGCGGGAGCACAGATACGCAGTATTTT. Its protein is CASSLTSGSTDTQYF.

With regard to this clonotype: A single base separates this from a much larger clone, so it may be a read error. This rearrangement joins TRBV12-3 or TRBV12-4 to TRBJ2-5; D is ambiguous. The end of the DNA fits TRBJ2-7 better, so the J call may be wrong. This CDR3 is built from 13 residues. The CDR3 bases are TGTGCCAGCAGTTTCGGACGAATCTGCGAGCAGTACTTC. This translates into CASSFGRICEQYF.

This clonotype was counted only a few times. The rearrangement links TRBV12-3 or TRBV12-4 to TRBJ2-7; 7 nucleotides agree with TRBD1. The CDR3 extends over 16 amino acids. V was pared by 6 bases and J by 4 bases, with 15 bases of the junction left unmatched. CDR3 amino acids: CASSDLLTGTVYEQYF. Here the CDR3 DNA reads TGTGCCAGCAGCGATCTCTTAACCGGGACAGTTTACGAGCAGTACTTC.